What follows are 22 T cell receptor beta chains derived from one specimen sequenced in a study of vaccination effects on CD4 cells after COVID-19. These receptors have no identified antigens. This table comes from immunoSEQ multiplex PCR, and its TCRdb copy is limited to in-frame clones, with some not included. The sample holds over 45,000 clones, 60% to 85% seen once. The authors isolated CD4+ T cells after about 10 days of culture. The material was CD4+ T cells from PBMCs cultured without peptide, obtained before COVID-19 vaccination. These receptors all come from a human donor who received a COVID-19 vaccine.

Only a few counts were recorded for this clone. In DNA, the CDR3 is TGCAGCGTTCTTCTTACAGGGGGCTTCTACAATGAGCAGTTCTTC. The encoded protein is CSVLLTGGFYNEQFF. The V and J genes are TRBV29-1 and TRBJ2-1, with 9 bases aligning to TRBD1. With 5 bases clipped from V and 3 bases from J, the junction kept 8 bases outside the gene matches. The germline gives CDR1 SQVTM, CDR2 ANQGSEA. The CDR3 is 15 amino acids.

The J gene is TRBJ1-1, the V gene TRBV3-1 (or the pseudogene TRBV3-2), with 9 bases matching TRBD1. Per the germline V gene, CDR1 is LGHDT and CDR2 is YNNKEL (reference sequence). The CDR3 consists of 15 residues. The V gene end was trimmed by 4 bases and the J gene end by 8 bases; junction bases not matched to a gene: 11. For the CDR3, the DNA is TGTGCCAGCAGCCCTCGGATGACAGGGGGGTCCGAAGCTTTCTTT. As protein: CASSPRMTGGSEAFF.

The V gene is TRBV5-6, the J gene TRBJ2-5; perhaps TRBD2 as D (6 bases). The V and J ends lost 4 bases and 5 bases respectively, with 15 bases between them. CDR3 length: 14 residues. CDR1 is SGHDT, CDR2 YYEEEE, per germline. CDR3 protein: CASSPRRTTETQYF. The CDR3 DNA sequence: TGTGCCAGCAGCCCCAGACGGACTACTGAGACCCAGTACTTC.

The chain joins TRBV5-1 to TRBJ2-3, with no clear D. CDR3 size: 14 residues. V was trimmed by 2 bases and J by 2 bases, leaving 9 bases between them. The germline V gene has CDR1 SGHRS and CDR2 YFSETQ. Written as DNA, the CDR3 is TGCGCCAGCAGCTTTCAAGGATACACAGATACGCAGTATTTT. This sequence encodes CASSFQGYTDTQYF.

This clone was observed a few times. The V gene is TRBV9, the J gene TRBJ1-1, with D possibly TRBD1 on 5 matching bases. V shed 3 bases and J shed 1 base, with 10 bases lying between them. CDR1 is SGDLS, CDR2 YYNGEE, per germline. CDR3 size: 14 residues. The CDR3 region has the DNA TGTGCCAGCAGCGCGGGGCAGGGGAACACTGAAGCTTTCTTT. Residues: CASSAGQGNTEAFF.

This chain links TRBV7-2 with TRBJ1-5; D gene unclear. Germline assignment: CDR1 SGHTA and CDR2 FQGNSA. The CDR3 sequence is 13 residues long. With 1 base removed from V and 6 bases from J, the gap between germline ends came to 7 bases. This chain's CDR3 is CASSLDPLQPQHF. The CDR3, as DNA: TGTGCCAGCAGCTTAGATCCCCTTCAGCCCCAGCATTTT. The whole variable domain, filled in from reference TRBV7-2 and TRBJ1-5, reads GAGVSQSPSNKVTEKGKDVELRCDPISGHTALYWYRQSLGQGLEFLIYFQGNSAPDKSGLPSDRFSAERTGGSVSTLTIQRTQQEDSAVYLCASSLDPLQPQHFGDGTRLSIL.

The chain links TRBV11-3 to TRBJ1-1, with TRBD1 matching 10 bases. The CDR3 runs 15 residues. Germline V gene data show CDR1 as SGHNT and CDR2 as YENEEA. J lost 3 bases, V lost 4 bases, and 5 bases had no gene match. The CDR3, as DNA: TGTGCCAGCAGCTCGAGGGACAGGGGTGACACTGAAGCTTTCTTT. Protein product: CASSSRDRGDTEAFF.

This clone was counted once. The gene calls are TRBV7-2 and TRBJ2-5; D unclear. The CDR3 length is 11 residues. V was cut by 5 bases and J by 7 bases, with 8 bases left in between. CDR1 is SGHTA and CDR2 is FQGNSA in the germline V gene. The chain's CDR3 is CASSPQLTQYF. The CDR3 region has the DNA TGTGCCAGCAGCCCTCAGTTGACCCAGTACTTC.

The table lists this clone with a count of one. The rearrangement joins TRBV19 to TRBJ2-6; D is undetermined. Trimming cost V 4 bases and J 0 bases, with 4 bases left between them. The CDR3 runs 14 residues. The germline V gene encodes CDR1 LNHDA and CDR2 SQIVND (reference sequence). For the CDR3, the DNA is TGTGCCAGTAGTAAAGGCTCTGGGGCCAACGTCCTGACTTTC. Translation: CASSKGSGANVLTF.

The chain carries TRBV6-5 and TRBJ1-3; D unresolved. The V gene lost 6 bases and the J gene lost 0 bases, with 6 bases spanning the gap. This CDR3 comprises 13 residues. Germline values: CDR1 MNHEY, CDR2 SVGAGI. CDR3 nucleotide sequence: TGTGCCAGCAGCCGAAGCTCTGGAAACACCATATATTTT. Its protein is CASSRSSGNTIYF.

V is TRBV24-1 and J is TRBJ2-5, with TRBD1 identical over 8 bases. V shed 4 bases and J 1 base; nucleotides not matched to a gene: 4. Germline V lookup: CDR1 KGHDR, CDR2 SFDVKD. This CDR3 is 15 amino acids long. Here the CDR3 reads CATSDPGQAQETQYF. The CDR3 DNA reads TGTGCCACCAGTGACCCGGGACAGGCCCAAGAGACCCAGTACTTC.

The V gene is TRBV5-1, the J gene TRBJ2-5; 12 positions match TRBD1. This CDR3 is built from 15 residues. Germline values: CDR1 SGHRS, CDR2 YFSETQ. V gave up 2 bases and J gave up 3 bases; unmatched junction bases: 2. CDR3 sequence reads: CASSLGTGGEETQYF. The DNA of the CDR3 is TGCGCCAGCAGCTTAGGGACAGGGGGCGAAGAGACCCAGTACTTC.

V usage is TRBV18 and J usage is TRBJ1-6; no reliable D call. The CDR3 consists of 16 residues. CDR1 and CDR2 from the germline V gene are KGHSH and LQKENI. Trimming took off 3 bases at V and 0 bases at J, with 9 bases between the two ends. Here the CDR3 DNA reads TGTGCCAGCTCACCTTCCCTGCTCTCCTATAATTCACCCCTCCACTTT. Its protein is CASSPSLLSYNSPLHF.

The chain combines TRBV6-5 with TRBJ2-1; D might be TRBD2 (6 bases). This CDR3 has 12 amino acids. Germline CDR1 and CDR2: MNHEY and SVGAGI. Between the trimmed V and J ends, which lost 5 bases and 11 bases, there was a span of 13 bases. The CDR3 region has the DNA TGTGCCAGCAGTACAGGAGGGACCAAGCAGTTCTTC. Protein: CASSTGGTKQFF.

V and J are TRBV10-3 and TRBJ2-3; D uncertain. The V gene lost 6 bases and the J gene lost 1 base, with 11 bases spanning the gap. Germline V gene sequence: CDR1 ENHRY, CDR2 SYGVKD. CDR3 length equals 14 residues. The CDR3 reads CAIRDLGRTDTQYF. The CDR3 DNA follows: TGTGCCATCAGAGATCTAGGACGCACAGATACGCAGTATTTT.

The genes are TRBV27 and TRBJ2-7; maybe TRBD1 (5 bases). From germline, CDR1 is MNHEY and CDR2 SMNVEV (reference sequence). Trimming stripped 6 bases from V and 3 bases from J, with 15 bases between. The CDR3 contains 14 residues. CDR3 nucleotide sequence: TGTGCCAGCAGCCGTGGACACCCGGTCTACGAGCAGTACGTC. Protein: CASSRGHPVYEQYV.

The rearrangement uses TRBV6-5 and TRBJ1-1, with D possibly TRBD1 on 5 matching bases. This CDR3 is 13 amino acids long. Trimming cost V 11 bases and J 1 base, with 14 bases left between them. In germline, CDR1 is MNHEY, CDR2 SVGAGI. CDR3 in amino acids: CAARRDGNTEAFF. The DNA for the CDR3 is TGTGCCGCGAGGAGGGACGGGAACACTGAAGCTTTCTTT.

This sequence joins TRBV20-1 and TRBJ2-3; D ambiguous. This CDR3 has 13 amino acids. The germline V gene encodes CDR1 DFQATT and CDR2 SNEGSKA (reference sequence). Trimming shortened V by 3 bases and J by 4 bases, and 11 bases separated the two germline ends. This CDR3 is CSASAAPPDTQYF. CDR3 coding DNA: TGCAGTGCTAGTGCAGCGCCCCCAGATACGCAGTATTTT.

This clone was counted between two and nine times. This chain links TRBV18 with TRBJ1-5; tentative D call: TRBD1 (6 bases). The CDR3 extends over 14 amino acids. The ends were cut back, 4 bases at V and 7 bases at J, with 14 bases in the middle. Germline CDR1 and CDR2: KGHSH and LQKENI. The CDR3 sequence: CASSRATGIQPQHF. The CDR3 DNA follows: TGTGCCAGCTCACGAGCGACAGGTATCCAGCCCCAGCATTTT.

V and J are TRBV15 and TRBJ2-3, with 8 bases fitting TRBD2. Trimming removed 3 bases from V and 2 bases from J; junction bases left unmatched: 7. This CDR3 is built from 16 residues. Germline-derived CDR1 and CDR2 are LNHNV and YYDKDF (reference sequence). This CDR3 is CATSRGAGGFTDTQYF. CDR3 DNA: TGTGCCACCAGCAGGGGGGCGGGGGGATTCACAGATACGCAGTATTTT.

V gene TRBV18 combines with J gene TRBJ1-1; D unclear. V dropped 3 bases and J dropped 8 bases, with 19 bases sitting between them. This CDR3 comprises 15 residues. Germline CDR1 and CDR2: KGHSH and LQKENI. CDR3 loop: CASSPQRIPDEEAFF. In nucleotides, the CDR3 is TGTGCCAGCTCACCGCAACGTATACCGGACGAAGAAGCTTTCTTT.

CDR3 bases: TGCGCCAGCAGCCCCCGGGACACTAGCAGCGGTACGCAGTATTTT. Residues: CASSPRDTSSGTQYF. The chain is built from TRBV4-1 and TRBJ2-3; D could derive from TRBD1 or TRBD2 (6 bases each). The V gene lost 4 bases and the J gene lost 8 bases, with 19 bases spanning the gap. Germline values: CDR1 MGHRA, CDR2 YSYEKL. This CDR3 is 15 amino acids long.